This T cell receptor beta chain was observed in a study of beta chain features in type 1 diabetes. Sequenced material consisted of expressed TCRB transcripts (all of the isolated RNA was reverse transcribed). Profiling relied on immunoSEQ multiplex PCR, and the TCRdb table lists in-frame clones only, not all of them. The data show 120,000 to 150,000 clones, with about 50% seen just once and over 0.4% held by the top ten. All of the sorted populations showed purity greater than 95%. The germline gives CDR1 SGHTA, CDR2 FQGNSA. With V trimmed by 1 base and J by 11 bases, 10 bases remained unmatched. The CDR3 totals 14 residues. This clone was observed a few times.

The source material was Tregs from blood. The V and J genes are TRBV7-2 and TRBJ1-1; 7 nucleotides agree with TRBD1. This TCR derives from a man between 18 and 29 years old in good health. Here the CDR3 reads CASSLVVVPDRAFF. The CDR3 region has the DNA TGTGCCAGCAGCTTAGTGGTCGTACCGGACAGGGCTTTCTTT.